This entry features one T cell receptor beta chain sequence. Its antigen is not known. This sample is drawn from a study of T cell responses to AZD1222 COVID-19 vaccine. Repertoires were generated with immunoSEQ multiplex PCR, while TCRdb's copy carries only in-frame clones and drops some. The sample has about 140,000 clones, 85% to 95% seen once. Analyses pooled second doses at about 4 or about 12 weeks. General observations from the study: Clonal diversity was possibly underestimated, and the donors were mostly white British, with more females.

Sequences were derived from peripheral blood, sampled 28 days after the second AZD1222 dose. The TCR was taken from an adult who received the AZD1222 COVID-19 vaccine.

CDR3: CATSDSGQPQHF. CDR3 nucleotide sequence: TGTGCCACCAGTGATTCTGGCCAGCCCCAGCATTTT. This chain connects TRBV24-1 to TRBJ1-5, with D unclear. Germline loops: CDR1 KGHDR, CDR2 SFDVKD. Deletions cut 2 bases from V and 7 bases from J, with 5 bases between. The CDR3 extends over 12 amino acids.